Listed here are 18 T cell receptor beta chains from one sample, sequenced in a study of T cells in Graves' hyperthyroidism and ophthalmopathy. The TCR beta CDR3 regions underwent amplification using RNA transcripts as the source. HTBI primers drove first-round RT-PCR of the TCR CDR3. TCRdb ran MiXCR on the multiplex PCR reads and lists one entry per CDR3 protein. The data contain around 600,000 distinct CDR3 sequences, roughly 45% of them singletons. The sequenced sample was peripheral blood or thyroid tissue (not recorded which). These receptor sequences come from an adult man with Graves' disease, either hyperthyroidism or ophthalmopathy (not recorded which).

This clonotype was counted ten times or more. The J gene is TRBJ1-4, the V gene TRBV29-1; D is perhaps TRBD1 (5 bases). From germline, CDR1 is SQVTM and CDR2 ANQGSEA. Deletions cut 7 bases from V and 5 bases from J, with 8 bases between. The CDR3 consists of 11 residues. The CDR3 DNA reads as TGCAGCGCCGGGGGGAATGAAAAACTGTTTTTT. Its translation: CSAGGNEKLFF.

This clonotype was found a few times. The CDR3 DNA follows: TGTGCCAGCAGTGAATTAGGACAGGGGGCTAACTATGGCTACACCTTC. Amino acids: CASSELGQGANYGYTF. The genes are TRBV25-1 and TRBJ1-2, with 10 bases aligning to TRBD1. This CDR3 is 16 amino acids long. J was trimmed by 0 bases and V by 1 base; bases with no gene match: 2. Germline V gene lookup returns CDR1 MGHDK and CDR2 SYGVNS.

This clonotype was counted a few times. This chain connects TRBV7-8 to TRBJ1-6, with D unresolved. Germline loops: CDR1 SGHVS, CDR2 FQNEAQ. With 5 bases removed from V and 10 bases from J, the gap between germline ends came to 15 bases. The CDR3 has 14 amino acids. The CDR3 loop is CASSLTPLGSPLHF. CDR3 in DNA: TGTGCCAGCAGCCTTACTCCGCTCGGGTCACCCCTCCACTTT. Based on the CDR3 plus reference TRBV7-8 and TRBJ1-6, the full variable domain is GAGVSQSPRYKVAKRGQDVALRCDPISGHVSLFWYQQALGQGPEFLTYFQNEAQLDKSGLPSDRFFAERPEGSVSTLKIQRTQQEDSAVYLCASSLTPLGSPLHFGNGTRLTVT.

V usage is TRBV29-1 and J usage is TRBJ1-5, with TRBD1 identical over 7 bases. CDR3 length: 9 amino acids. Germline V gives CDR1 SQVTM, CDR2 ANQGSEA. V dropped 7 bases and J dropped 12; count of bases not matched to a gene: 3. CDR3 nucleotide sequence: TGCAGCGATGGGACAGACCAGCATTTT. This codes for CSDGTDQHF. The whole variable domain, filled in from reference TRBV29-1 and TRBJ1-5, reads SAVISQKPSRDICQRGTSLTIQCQVDSQVTMMFWYRQQPGQSLTLIATANQGSEATYESGFVIDKFPISRPNLTFSTLTVSNMSPEDSSIYLCSDGTDQHFGDGTRLSIL.

The V call is TRBV11-2, the J call TRBJ2-5; TRBD1 aligns across 7 bases. CDR1 is SGHAT, CDR2 FQNNGV, per germline. The ends lost 7 bases at V and 1 base at J; junction bases unmatched: 9. There are 15 residues in the CDR3. For the CDR3, the DNA is TGTGCCAGCAAACAGGGGATTTCCCCCCAAGAGACCCAGTACTTC. It translates to CASKQGISPQETQYF.

V gene TRBV7-9 combines with J gene TRBJ1-2; D may be TRBD1 (5 bases). Trimming shortened V by 11 bases and J by 8 bases, and 12 bases separated the two germline ends. CDR3 length: 10 residues. Germline values: CDR1 SEHNR, CDR2 FQNEAQ (reference sequence). This CDR3 is CAGPGRGYTF. The CDR3 coding sequence is TGTGCCGGGCCAGGGCGCGGCTACACCTTC.

This clonotype has a handful of counts. The chain joins TRBV19 to TRBJ2-2; perhaps TRBD1 as D (6 bases). Germline values: CDR1 LNHDA, CDR2 SQIVND (reference sequence). Trimming pared 5 bases from V and 5 bases from J, leaving 12 bases between. This CDR3 region has 14 residues. The CDR3 nucleotides are TGTGCCAGTAGTGTCCTTCAGGGGACCGGGGAGCTGTTTTTT. It codes for CASSVLQGTGELFF.

Concerning this clonotype itself: A single base separates this from a much larger clone, so it may be a read error. The CDR3 loop is CSVPPTANYGYTF. The CDR3 DNA reads TGCAGCGTACCACCGACCGCTAACTATGGCTACACCTTC. This chain uses TRBV29-1 with TRBJ1-2, with D uncertain. The ends were cut back, 6 bases at V and 0 bases at J, with 11 bases in the middle. The CDR3 is made up of 13 amino acids. CDR1 is SQVTM and CDR2 is ANQGSEA in the germline V gene.

The chain uses TRBV25-1 and TRBJ2-7, with D tentatively TRBD1 or TRBD2 (5 bases each). Trimming took 2 bases from V and 0 from J, leaving 11 bases between them. The CDR3 contains 15 residues. The V gene's germline CDR1 is MGHDK and CDR2 SYGVNS. The CDR3 DNA reads as TGTGCCAGCAGTGAAGCCCCGGGGCCCTCCTACGAGCAGTACTTC. Protein: CASSEAPGPSYEQYF.

This sequence joins TRBV29-1 and TRBJ1-4; the D gene is possibly TRBD1 (5 bases). V lost 4 bases to trimming and J lost 6 bases, with 15 bases between them. The V gene's germline CDR1 is SQVTM and CDR2 ANQGSEA. The CDR3 has 14 residues. For the CDR3, the DNA is TGCAGCGTTGGCGGAGTGCAGGGATATGAAAAACTGTTTTTT. This translates into CSVGGVQGYEKLFF.

CDR3 loop: CASKTEETQHF. Written as DNA, the CDR3 is TGTGCCTCAAAGACGGAAGAGACCCAGCATTTT. The chain combines TRBV10-3 with TRBJ1-5; D is unresolved. The V end was cut by 11 bases, the J end by 11 bases, with 16 bases between. The length of the CDR3 is 11 residues. The germline V gene has CDR1 ENHRY and CDR2 SYGVKD.

Many counts were recorded for this clonotype. The genes are TRBV10-3 and TRBJ1-1; a weak D match, TRBD1 (5 bases). V lost 5 bases and J lost 1, with 17 bases in between. The CDR3 consists of 16 residues. CDR1 ENHRY and CDR2 SYGVKD come from the germline V gene. The CDR3 DNA sequence: TGTGCCATCAGTCCTCCTAGTAGGGGCCCGAACACTGAAGCTTTCTTT. This codes for CAISPPSRGPNTEAFF.

The table lists this clonotype with many counts. The rearrangement links TRBV10-3 to TRBJ2-7, with 8 bases identical to TRBD1. The CDR3 totals 16 residues. The J segment lost 4 bases and the V segment lost 6 bases, leaving 14 bases of the junction unmatched. CDR1 ENHRY and CDR2 SYGVKD come from the germline V gene. In DNA, the CDR3 is TGTGCCATCAGGGAGGGGACCCAGGGGGCAGGATACGAGCAGTACTTC. It yields the protein CAIREGTQGAGYEQYF.

The chain uses TRBV12-3 or TRBV12-4 and TRBJ2-5; no definite D call. V dropped 8 bases and J dropped 5 bases, with 6 bases sitting between them. CDR3 length: 10 amino acids. Here the CDR3 DNA reads TGTGCCAGCGGGATGGAGACCCAGTACTTC. Translating gives CASGMETQYF.

The V and J genes are TRBV19 and TRBJ2-7; tentative D call: TRBD1 (5 bases). V lost 1 base and J lost 2, with 15 bases in between. Germline lookup yields CDR1 LNHDA and CDR2 SQIVND (reference sequence). The CDR3 sequence is 16 residues long. CDR3 residues: CASSIGQRRLAYEQYF. The CDR3 DNA reads as TGTGCCAGTAGTATAGGACAGAGGCGACTCGCCTACGAGCAGTACTTC. The full variable domain, in which reference TRBV19 and TRBJ2-7 provide the parts outside the CDR3, is DGGITQSPKYLFRKEGQNVTLSCEQNLNHDAMYWYRQDPGQGLRLIYYSQIVNDFQKGDIAEGYSVSREKKESFPLTVTSAQKNPTAFYLCASSIGQRRLAYEQYFGPGTRLTVT.

On this clonotype itself: Being one base from a much bigger clone, this may be a read error. This chain connects TRBV24-1 to TRBJ1-5; D not resolved. V gave up 6 bases and J gave up 0 bases, with 8 bases separating them. From germline, CDR1 is KGHDR and CDR2 SFDVKD. The CDR3 runs 14 residues. CDR3 in amino acids: CATSSEDSNQPQHF. CDR3 in DNA: TGTGCCACCAGTTCCGAGGATAGCAATCAGCCCCAGCATTTT.

This clonotype was found many times. This sequence joins TRBV10-1 and TRBJ2-5, with 10 bases fitting TRBD2. The V gene's germline CDR1 is WNHNN and CDR2 SYGVQD (reference sequence). The CDR3 length is 15 residues. The V gene end was trimmed by 1 base and the J gene end by 6 bases; junction bases not matched to a gene: 5. CDR3 residues: CASSEFSGGMKTQYF. Here the CDR3 DNA reads TGCGCCAGCAGTGAGTTTAGCGGGGGGATGAAGACCCAGTACTTC.

This chain joins TRBV5-4 and TRBJ1-1; a possible D gene is TRBD1 (6 bases). This CDR3 region has 15 residues. Germline loops: CDR1 SGHNT, CDR2 YYREEE (reference sequence). V was clipped by 3 bases and J by 0 bases, with 12 bases between them. The CDR3 DNA reads TGTGCCAGCAGCTACCAGGACAGACTGAACACTGAAGCTTTCTTT. Translation: CASSYQDRLNTEAFF.